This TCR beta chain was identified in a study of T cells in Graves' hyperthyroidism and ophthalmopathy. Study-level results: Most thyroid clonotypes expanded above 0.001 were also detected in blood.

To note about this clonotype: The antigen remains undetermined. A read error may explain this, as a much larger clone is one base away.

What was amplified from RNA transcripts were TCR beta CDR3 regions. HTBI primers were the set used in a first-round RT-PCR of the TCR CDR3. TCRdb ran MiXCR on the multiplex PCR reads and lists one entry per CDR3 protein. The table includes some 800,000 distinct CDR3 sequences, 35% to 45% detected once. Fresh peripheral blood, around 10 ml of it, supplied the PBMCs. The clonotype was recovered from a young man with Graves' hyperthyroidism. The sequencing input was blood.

The CDR3 sequence is CASRATGGRGNRPQHF. The CDR3 bases are TGTGCCAGTAGAGCGACAGGGGGAAGGGGCAATCGGCCCCAGCATTTT. The chain joins TRBV19 to TRBJ1-5, with 9 bases matching TRBD1. CDR1 and CDR2 from the germline V gene are LNHDA and SQIVND (reference sequence). There are 16 residues in the CDR3.